This is a list of T cell receptor beta chains from one sample in a study of cytomegalovirus exposure and HLA in healthy donors. TCRdb keeps only in-frame clones here, not all; method: immunoSEQ multiplex PCR. The table lists 95,000 to 150,000 clones, roughly 85% of them singletons. Sequences were obtained from PBMCs. The receptors stem from a man aged 18 to 35 in good health and CMV-seropositive. Both conserved end residues are part of each CDR3. Each record gives: clone size, J gene, D gene, V gene, CDR3 protein, CDR3 DNA. D genes are given only for firm matches. The size field is filled for only some rows; it gives once, few, many or a size class.

>NA|TRBJ2-3|NA|TRBV5-8
CAGGDADTQYF
TGTGCTGGAGGAGATGCAGATACGCAGTATTTT
>once|TRBJ1-2|TRBD1|TRBV6-5
CASTNRGPKGGYTF
TGTGCCAGCACTAACAGGGGTCCTAAGGGTGGCTACACCTTC
>NA|TRBJ1-3|NA|TRBV11-2
CASSVGHPGNTIYF
TGTGCCAGCAGCGTCGGACACCCTGGAAACACCATATATTTT
>NA|TRBJ1-3|NA|TRBV6-1
CASKGAGNTIYF
TGTGCCAGCAAAGGGGCTGGAAACACCATATATTTT
>few|TRBJ1-4|TRBD1|TRBV19
CASSPPPGGSEKLFF
TGTGCCAGTAGTCCTCCCCCAGGGGGATCGGAAAAACTGTTTTTT
>NA|TRBJ1-2|NA|TRBV5-6
CASSLVTRPIYGYTF
TGTGCCAGCAGCTTGGTGACCAGGCCTATCTATGGCTACACCTTC
>NA|TRBJ1-4|TRBD1|TRBV30
CAWKLQGIVNEKLFF
TGTGCCTGGAAGCTACAGGGGATTGTCAATGAAAAACTGTTTTTT
>NA|TRBJ2-5|TRBD1|TRBV30
CAWLKGAMETQYF
TGTGCCTGGCTGAAGGGGGCGATGGAGACCCAGTACTTC
>NA|TRBJ2-1|NA|TRBV7-2
CASSFRTGNSYNEQFF
TGTGCCAGCAGCTTCAGGACTGGAAACTCCTACAATGAGCAGTTCTTC
>NA|TRBJ1-1|NA|TRBV4-1
CASSTQLTANTEAFF
TGCGCCAGCAGCACCCAACTCACAGCGAACACTGAAGCTTTCTTT
>NA|TRBJ2-1|TRBD2|TRBV7-8
CASSLGGDYAYNEQFF
TGTGCCAGCAGCTTAGGGGGGGACTATGCCTACAATGAGCAGTTCTTC
>NA|TRBJ2-1|TRBD2|TRBV4-1
CASSPQAAGVSYNEQFF
TGCGCCAGCAGCCCTCAGGCAGCGGGGGTTTCCTACAATGAGCAGTTCTTC
>NA|TRBJ2-3|NA|TRBV1
CTSSQVYRRWDTQYF
TGCACCAGCAGCCAAGTATACAGGCGTTGGGATACGCAGTATTTT
>NA|TRBJ2-2|TRBD1|TRBV7-9
CASSQRTGDIGELFF
TGTGCCAGCAGCCAGCGGACAGGGGATATCGGGGAGCTGTTTTTT
>NA|TRBJ1-2|TRBD1|TRBV6-1
CASSESGTGFAGYGYTF
TGTGCCAGCAGTGAATCTGGGACAGGGTTCGCAGGCTATGGCTACACCTTC
>NA|TRBJ2-7|NA|TRBV28
CASSLMAGKYEQYF
TGTGCCAGCAGTTTAATGGCAGGGAAGTACGAGCAGTACTTC
>NA|TRBJ1-2|TRBD1|TRBV19
CASSMTGGYGYTF
TGTGCCAGTAGTATGACAGGGGGCTATGGCTACACCTTC
>NA|TRBJ2-6|NA|TRBV30
CAWRGMGELPSSGANVLTF
TGTGCCTGGAGGGGTATGGGCGAACTCCCTTCCTCTGGGGCCAACGTCCTGACTTTC
>few|TRBJ1-2|NA|TRBV5-4
CASSNELFSNYGYTF
TGTGCCAGCAGCAACGAACTATTCTCTAACTATGGCTACACCTTC
>NA|TRBJ1-1|NA|TRBV25-1
CASSDVGGGGTEAFF
TGTGCCAGCAGTGATGTGGGGGGCGGGGGGACTGAAGCTTTCTTT
>NA|TRBJ2-5|NA|TRBV7-6
CASSFLTWGDQYF
TGTGCCAGCAGCTTCTTGACTTGGGGGGACCAGTACTTC
>NA|TRBJ1-1|TRBD1|TRBV9
CASSVRQGAEAFF
TGTGCCAGCAGCGTTCGACAGGGGGCTGAAGCTTTCTTT
>NA|TRBJ2-5|NA|TRBV11-2
CASSLQQFSGEQYF
TGTGCCAGCAGCTTACAACAGTTTTCTGGGGAGCAGTACTTC
>few|TRBJ2-7|NA|TRBV14
CASSQDSGAKQYF
TGTGCCAGCAGCCAAGATTCCGGTGCGAAGCAGTACTTC
>NA|TRBJ1-5|NA|TRBV6-5
CASSYGQYNQPQHF
TGTGCCAGCAGTTACGGGCAGTACAATCAGCCCCAGCATTTT
>few|TRBJ1-1|TRBD1|TRBV12-5
CASGHGTENTEAFF
TGTGCTAGTGGCCACGGGACAGAAAACACTGAAGCTTTCTTT
>NA|TRBJ1-1|TRBD1|TRBV7-9
CASSLATGVNTEAFF
TGTGCCAGCAGCTTAGCGACAGGGGTGAACACTGAAGCTTTCTTT
>NA|TRBJ1-1|NA|TRBV25-1
CASSEGGAADLFSEAFF
TGTGCCAGCAGTGAGGGGGGGGCAGCGGACCTATTCTCTGAAGCTTTCTTT
>NA|TRBJ1-1|NA|TRBV27
CASSADWNTEAFF
TGTGCCAGCAGTGCCGACTGGAACACTGAAGCTTTCTTT
>few|TRBJ1-3|NA|TRBV7-2
CASSLESYSGNTIYF
TGTGCCAGCAGCTTAGAGAGTTACTCTGGAAACACCATATATTTT
>NA|TRBJ1-6|TRBD1|TRBV4-1
CASSERTGPNSPLHF
TGCGCCAGCAGCGAAAGGACAGGGCCCAATTCACCCCTCCACTTT
>NA|TRBJ2-1|NA|TRBV5-4
CASSTGTGRGYNEQFF
TGTGCCAGCAGCACAGGGACGGGTCGAGGGTACAATGAGCAGTTCTTC
>few|TRBJ2-3|NA|TRBV2
CARSVSTSSRDTQYF
TGTGCCAGAAGCGTATCCACTAGCTCGAGGGATACGCAGTATTTT
>NA|TRBJ2-2|TRBD1|TRBV9
CASSDRGPTGELFF
TGTGCCAGCAGCGACAGGGGACCCACCGGGGAGCTGTTTTTT
>NA|TRBJ2-3|NA|TRBV19
CASSRGLATDTQYF
TGTGCCAGTAGTAGGGGACTCGCCACAGATACGCAGTATTTT
>once|TRBJ1-2|NA|TRBV5-8
CASSVTGSYGYTF
TGTGCCAGCAGCGTAACAGGGTCCTATGGCTACACCTTC
>NA|TRBJ2-7|NA|TRBV7-6
CASSLAGSSYEQYF
TGTGCCAGCAGCTTAGCGGGCAGCTCCTACGAGCAGTACTTC
>NA|TRBJ1-3|NA|TRBV5-1
CASSLVAGSSGNTIYF
TGCGCCAGCAGCTTGGTTGCGGGGAGCTCTGGAAACACCATATATTTT
>NA|TRBJ2-7|TRBD2|TRBV5-6
CASSLSGRESGYEQYF
TGTGCCAGCAGCCTGAGTGGGCGGGAGAGTGGCTACGAGCAGTACTTC
>NA|TRBJ1-4|TRBD1|TRBV15
CATSTDRGNEKLFF
TGTGCCACCAGCACTGACAGGGGAAATGAAAAACTGTTTTTT
>once|TRBJ1-6|TRBD1|TRBV28
CASSFDRGPSPLHF
TGTGCCAGCAGTTTCGACAGGGGACCTTCACCCCTCCACTTT
>NA|TRBJ1-4|NA|TRBV7-9
CASTGGRVAGGAGNEKLFF
TGTGCCAGCACCGGTGGTCGAGTTGCGGGGGGCGCGGGTAATGAAAAACTGTTTTTT
>NA|TRBJ2-1|NA|TRBV6-5
CASSNRDSSNEQFF
TGTGCCAGCTCCAACAGGGATTCTAGCAATGAGCAGTTCTTC
>few|TRBJ2-3|NA|TRBV7-9
CASSLPAPTSTDTQYF
TGTGCCAGCAGCTTACCGGCACCGACTAGCACAGATACGCAGTATTTT
>few|TRBJ2-5|NA|TRBV19
CASSSSSAGTQYF
TGTGCCAGTAGTTCTTCGTCCGCAGGGACCCAGTACTTC
>once|TRBJ2-6|TRBD2|TRBV5-5
CASSLAGGRAGANVLTF
TGTGCCAGCAGCTTGGCCGGGGGGAGGGCTGGGGCCAACGTCCTGACTTTC
>once|TRBJ2-1|TRBD2|TRBV4-2
CASSQSGGNNEQFF
TGTGCCAGCAGCCAGAGCGGGGGGAACAATGAGCAGTTCTTC
>NA|TRBJ2-7|TRBD2|TRBV5-1
CASSRSGGAGYEQYF
TGCGCCAGCAGCCGTAGCGGGGGGGCGGGTTACGAGCAGTACTTC
>NA|TRBJ2-3|NA|TRBV9
CASSVTEDTQYF
TGTGCCAGCAGCGTAACGGAGGATACGCAGTATTTT
>NA|TRBJ1-1|TRBD1|TRBV10-3
CAISEGGGTGSPEAFF
TGTGCCATCAGTGAGGGGGGCGGGACAGGGAGCCCTGAAGCTTTCTTT